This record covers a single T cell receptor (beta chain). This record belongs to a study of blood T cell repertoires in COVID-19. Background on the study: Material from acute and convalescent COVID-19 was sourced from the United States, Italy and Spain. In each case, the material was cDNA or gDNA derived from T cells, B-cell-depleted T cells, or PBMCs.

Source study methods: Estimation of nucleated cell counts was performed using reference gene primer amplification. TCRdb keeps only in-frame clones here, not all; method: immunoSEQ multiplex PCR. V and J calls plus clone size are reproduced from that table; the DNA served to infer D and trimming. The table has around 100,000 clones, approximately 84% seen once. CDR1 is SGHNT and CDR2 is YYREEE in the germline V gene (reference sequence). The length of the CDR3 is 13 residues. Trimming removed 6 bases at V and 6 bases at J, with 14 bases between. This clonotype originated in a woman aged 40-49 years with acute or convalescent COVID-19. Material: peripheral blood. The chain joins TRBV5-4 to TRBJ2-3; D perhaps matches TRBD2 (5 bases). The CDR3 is CASTYPGSDTQYF. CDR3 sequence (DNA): TGTGCCAGCACTTACCCGGGGAGCGATACGCAGTATTTT.